This T cell receptor (beta chain) was documented in a study of shared clonotypes between healthy human individuals. Germline loops: CDR1 GTSNPN, CDR2 SVGIG (reference sequence). The CDR3 loop spans 13 amino acids. The germline V and J ends were trimmed by 5 bases and 2 bases, with 12 bases remaining between them. In the source study's methods: Filtering differed for immunoSEQ, which gave only junction sequences without quality scores. Repertoires were generated with immunoSEQ multiplex PCR, while TCRdb's copy carries only in-frame clones and drops some. V, J and clone size are taken as reported in that table, and D and trimming were inferred from the DNA itself. The data show some 1.5 million clones, with roughly 96% seen just once and 1% to 1.5% held by the top ten. Adult donors, all healthy and HIV-negative, had no recent acute infections or vaccinations. All of the donors resided in Nashville, Tennessee, and each was a Caucasian adult.

Whole-study results and caveats: Estimated clonotype richness was generally higher in naive than memory subsets.

As concerns this clone: The antigen is not known.

The origin of this receptor is a man aged 25-45 years in good health. V gene TRBV30 combines with J gene TRBJ1-1; D call uncertain. The sequenced sample consisted of naive CD4+ T cells sorted from blood. Subset specified: CD45RA+ positively selected. DNA of the CDR3: TGTGCCTGGTTTCGGACCTATAACACTGAAGCTTTCTTT. Protein sequence: CAWFRTYNTEAFF.